What follows are 4 T cell receptor beta chains derived from one specimen sequenced in a study of vaccination and CD4 T cells after COVID-19. The Oncomine TCR Beta short-read assay sequenced DNA from cultured CD4+ T cells. A single record per CDR3 protein comes from TCRdb applying MiXCR to the PCR reads. The sample has over 10,000 distinct CDR3 sequences, more than 35% seen once. These TCRs are of unknown antigen specificity. Treatment: roughly ten-day PBMC culture with coronavirus spike peptide pools or control peptides (ViraFEST assay). The source was CD4+ T cells from blood, cultured in vitro, collected after SARS-CoV-2 vaccination. Receptors originate from a human donor who had recovered from COVID-19.

V and J are TRBV20-1 and TRBJ2-5, with no clear D. This CDR3 spans 15 amino acids. Germline V gene data show CDR1 as DFQATT and CDR2 as SNEGSKA (reference sequence). V was clipped by 3 bases and J by 3 bases, with 17 bases between them. The CDR3 region has the DNA TGCAGTGCTAGCACCCCCCGTGGACGGGAAGAGACCCAGTACTTC. It translates to CSASTPRGREETQYF.

The rearrangement links TRBV28 to TRBJ2-7; TRBD2 matches 8 bases. Looked up from germline, CDR1 is MDHEN and CDR2 is SYDVKM. V gave up 5 bases and J gave up 2 bases; unmatched junction bases: 17. CDR3 size: 18 residues. The CDR3: CASSRVRLAGDSAYEQYF. CDR3 nucleotides: TGTGCCAGCAGTCGGGTCAGGCTAGCGGGCGACTCCGCCTACGAGCAGTACTTC.

This clonotype came up a few times. The chain links TRBV24-1 to TRBJ1-1; 7 bases map to TRBD1. The CDR3 extends over 14 amino acids. Germline loops: CDR1 KGHDR, CDR2 SFDVKD. V dropped 5 bases and J dropped 4; count of bases not matched to a gene: 6. CDR3 bases: TGTGCCACCAGTGCTACGACAGGGTCCACTGAAGCTTTCTTT. Protein sequence: CATSATTGSTEAFF.

This clonotype has a handful of counts. V gene TRBV20-1 combines with J gene TRBJ1-2; 12 bases line up with TRBD1. With 2 bases clipped from V and 8 bases from J, the junction kept 12 bases outside the gene matches. CDR1 and CDR2 (germline): DFQATT, SNEGSKA (reference sequence). CDR3 size: 16 residues. The CDR3 is CSARRRDRGLVGGYTF. CDR3 bases: TGCAGTGCTAGAAGGAGGGACAGGGGGCTAGTAGGAGGCTACACCTTC.